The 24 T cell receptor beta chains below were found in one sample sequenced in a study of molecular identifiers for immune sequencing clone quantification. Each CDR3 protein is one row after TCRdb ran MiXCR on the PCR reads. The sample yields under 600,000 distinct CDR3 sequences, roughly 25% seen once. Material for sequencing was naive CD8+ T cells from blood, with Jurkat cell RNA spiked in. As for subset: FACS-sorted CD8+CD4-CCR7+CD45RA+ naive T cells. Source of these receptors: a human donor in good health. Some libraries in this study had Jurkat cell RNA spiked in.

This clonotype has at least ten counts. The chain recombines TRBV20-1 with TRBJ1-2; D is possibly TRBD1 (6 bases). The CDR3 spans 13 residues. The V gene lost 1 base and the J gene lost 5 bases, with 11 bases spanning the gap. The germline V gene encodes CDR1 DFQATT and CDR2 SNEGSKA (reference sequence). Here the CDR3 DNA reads TGCAGTGCTAGAGTTCCCGGACAGTATGGCTACACCTTC. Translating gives CSARVPGQYGYTF.

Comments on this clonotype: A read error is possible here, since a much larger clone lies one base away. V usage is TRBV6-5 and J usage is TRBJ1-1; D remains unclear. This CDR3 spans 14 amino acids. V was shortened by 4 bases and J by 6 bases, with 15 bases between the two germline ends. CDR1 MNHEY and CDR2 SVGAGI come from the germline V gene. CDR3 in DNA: TGTGCCAGCAGTTTAGTGAGTGGGTCCCCTGAAGCTTTCTTT. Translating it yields CASSLVSGSPEAFF.

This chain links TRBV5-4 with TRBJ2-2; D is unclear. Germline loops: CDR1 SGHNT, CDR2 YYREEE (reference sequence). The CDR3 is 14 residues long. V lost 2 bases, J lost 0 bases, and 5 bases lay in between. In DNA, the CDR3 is TGTGCCAGCAGCTTCCCCTCGAACACCGGGGAGCTGTTTTTT. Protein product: CASSFPSNTGELFF. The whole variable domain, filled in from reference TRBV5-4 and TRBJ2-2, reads ETGVTQSPTHLIKTRGQQVTLRCSSQSGHNTVSWYQQALGQGPQFIFQYYREEENGRGNFPPRFSGLQFPNYSSELNVNALELDDSALYLCASSFPSNTGELFFGEGSRLTVL.

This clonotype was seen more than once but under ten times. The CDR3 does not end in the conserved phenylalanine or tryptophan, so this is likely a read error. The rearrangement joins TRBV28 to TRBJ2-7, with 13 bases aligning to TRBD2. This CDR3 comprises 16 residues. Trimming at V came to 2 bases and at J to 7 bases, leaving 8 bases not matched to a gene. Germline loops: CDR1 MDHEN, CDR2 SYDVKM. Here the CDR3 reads CASSLRWTSGSGEQYL. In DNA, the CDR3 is TGTGCCAGCAGTTTAAGGTGGACTAGCGGGAGTGGGGAGCAGTACCTC.

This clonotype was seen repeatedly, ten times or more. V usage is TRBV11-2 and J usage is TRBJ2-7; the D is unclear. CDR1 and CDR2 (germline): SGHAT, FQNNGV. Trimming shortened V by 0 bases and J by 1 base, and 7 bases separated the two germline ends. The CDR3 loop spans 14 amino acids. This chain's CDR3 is CASSLEYGSYEQYF. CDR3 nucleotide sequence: TGTGCCAGCAGCTTAGAGTACGGATCCTACGAGCAGTACTTC.

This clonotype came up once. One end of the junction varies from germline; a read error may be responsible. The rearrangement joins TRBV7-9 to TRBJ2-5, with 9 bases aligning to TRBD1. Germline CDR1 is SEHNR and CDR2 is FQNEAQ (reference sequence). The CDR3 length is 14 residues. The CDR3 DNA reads TGTGCCAGCAGCCGACGGACAGGGGTCGAGAGCCAGTACTTC. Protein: CASSRRTGVESQYF.

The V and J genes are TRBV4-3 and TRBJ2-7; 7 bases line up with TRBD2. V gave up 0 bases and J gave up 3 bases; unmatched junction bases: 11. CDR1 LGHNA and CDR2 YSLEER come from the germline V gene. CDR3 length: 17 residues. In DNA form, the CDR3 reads TGCGCCAGCAGCCAAGAGGATGCGTCTAGCGGTGACTACGAGCAGTACTTC. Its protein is CASSQEDASSGDYEQYF.

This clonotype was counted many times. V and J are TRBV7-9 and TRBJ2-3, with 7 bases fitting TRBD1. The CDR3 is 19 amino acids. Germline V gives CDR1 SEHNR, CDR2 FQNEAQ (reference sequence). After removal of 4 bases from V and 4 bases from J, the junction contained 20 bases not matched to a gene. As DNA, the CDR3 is TGTGCCAGCAGCTCCCGACAGGGTTCGGCTACTAGTCGCGCAGATACGCAGTATTTT. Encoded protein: CASSSRQGSATSRADTQYF.

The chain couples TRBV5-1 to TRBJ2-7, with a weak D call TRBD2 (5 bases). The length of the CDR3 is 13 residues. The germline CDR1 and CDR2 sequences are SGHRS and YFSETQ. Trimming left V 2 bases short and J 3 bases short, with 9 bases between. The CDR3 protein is CASSFGISYEQYF. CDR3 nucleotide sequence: TGCGCCAGCAGCTTCGGGATTAGCTACGAGCAGTACTTC.

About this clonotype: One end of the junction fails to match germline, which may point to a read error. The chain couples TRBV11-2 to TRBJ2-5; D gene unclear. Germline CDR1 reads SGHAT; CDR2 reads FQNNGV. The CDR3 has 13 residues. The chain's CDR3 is CAGSFPGQETQYF. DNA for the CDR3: TGTGCCGGCAGCTTCCCGGGCCAAGAGACCCAGTACTTC.

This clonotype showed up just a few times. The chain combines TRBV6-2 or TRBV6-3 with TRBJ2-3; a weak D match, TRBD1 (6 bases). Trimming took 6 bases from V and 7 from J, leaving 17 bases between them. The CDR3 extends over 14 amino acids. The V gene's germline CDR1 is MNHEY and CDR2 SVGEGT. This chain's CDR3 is CASSRQATLYTQYF. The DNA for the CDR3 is TGTGCCAGCAGCCGACAGGCGACGCTCTATACGCAGTATTTT.

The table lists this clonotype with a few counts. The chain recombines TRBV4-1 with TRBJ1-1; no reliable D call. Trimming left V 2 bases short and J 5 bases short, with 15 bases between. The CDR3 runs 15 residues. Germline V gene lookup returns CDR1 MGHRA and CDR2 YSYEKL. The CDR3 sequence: CASSQHGTALTEAFF. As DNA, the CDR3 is TGCGCCAGCAGCCAACACGGAACGGCCTTGACTGAAGCTTTCTTT.

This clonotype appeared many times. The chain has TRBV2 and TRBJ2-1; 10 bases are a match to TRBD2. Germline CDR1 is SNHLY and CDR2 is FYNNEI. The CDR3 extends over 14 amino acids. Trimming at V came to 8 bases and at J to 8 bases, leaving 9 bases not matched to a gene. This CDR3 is CASWHLAGVHEQFF. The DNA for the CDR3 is TGTGCCAGCTGGCACCTAGCGGGGGTGCATGAGCAGTTCTTC.

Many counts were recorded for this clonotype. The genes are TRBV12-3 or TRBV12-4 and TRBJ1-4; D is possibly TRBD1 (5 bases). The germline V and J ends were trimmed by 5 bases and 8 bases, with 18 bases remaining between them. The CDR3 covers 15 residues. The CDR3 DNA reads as TGTGCCAGCAGTAGTACAGGTGGCGCCAGGGAAAAACTGTTTTTT. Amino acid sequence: CASSSTGGAREKLFF.

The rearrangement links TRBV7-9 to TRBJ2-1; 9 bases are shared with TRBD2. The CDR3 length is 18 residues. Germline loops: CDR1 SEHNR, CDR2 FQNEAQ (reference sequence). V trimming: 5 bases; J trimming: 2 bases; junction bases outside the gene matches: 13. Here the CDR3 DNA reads TGTGCCAGCAGCCCAAAACGACTAGCGGTCGGCCCCTACAATGAGCAGTTCTTC. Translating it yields CASSPKRLAVGPYNEQFF.

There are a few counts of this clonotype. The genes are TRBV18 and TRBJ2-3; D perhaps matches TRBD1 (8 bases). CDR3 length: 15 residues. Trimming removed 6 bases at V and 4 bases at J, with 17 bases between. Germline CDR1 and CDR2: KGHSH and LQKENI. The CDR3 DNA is TGTGCCAGCTCCCCGGACAGGGAGGGCGCAGATACGCAGTATTTT. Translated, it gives CASSPDREGADTQYF.

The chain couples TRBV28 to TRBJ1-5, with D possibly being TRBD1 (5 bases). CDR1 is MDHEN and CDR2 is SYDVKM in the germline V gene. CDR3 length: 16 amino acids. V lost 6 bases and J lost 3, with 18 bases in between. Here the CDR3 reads CASRPGTDYYNQPQHF. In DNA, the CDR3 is TGTGCCAGCAGACCGGGGACGGACTACTACAATCAGCCCCAGCATTTT.

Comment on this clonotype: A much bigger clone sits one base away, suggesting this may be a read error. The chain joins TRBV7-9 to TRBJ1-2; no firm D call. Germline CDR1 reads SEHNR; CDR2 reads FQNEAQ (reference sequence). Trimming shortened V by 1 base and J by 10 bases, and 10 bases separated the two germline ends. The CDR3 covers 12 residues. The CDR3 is CASSLVGTDYTF. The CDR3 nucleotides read TGTGCCAGCAGCTTAGTTGGTACGGACTACACCTTC. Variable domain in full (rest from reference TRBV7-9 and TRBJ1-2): DTGVSQNPRHKITKRGQNVTFRCDPISEHNRLYWYRQTLGQGPEFLTYFQNEAQLEKSRLLSDRFSAERPKGSFSTLEIQRTEQGDSAMYLCASSLVGTDYTFGSGTRLTVV.

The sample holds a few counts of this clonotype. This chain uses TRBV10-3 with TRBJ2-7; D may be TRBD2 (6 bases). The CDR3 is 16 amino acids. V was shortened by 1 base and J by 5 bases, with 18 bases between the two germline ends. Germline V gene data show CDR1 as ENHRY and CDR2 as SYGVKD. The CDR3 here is CAISELDSGERDEQYF. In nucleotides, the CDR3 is TGTGCCATCAGTGAGTTAGACTCGGGGGAGAGAGACGAGCAGTACTTC.

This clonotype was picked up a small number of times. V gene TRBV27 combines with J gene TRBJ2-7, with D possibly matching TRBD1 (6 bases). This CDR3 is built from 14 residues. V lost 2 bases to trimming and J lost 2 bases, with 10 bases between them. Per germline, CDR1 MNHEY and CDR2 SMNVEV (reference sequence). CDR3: CASSLSRGTYEQYF. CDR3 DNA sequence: TGTGCCAGCAGTTTAAGCAGGGGTACCTACGAGCAGTACTTC.

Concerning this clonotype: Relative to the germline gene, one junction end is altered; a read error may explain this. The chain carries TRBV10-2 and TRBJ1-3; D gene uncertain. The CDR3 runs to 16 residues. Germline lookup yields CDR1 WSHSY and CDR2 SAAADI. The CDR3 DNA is TGCGCCAGCGGTGAGTCGACGGCAGTCTCTGGAAACACCATATATTTT. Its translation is CASGESTAVSGNTIYF.

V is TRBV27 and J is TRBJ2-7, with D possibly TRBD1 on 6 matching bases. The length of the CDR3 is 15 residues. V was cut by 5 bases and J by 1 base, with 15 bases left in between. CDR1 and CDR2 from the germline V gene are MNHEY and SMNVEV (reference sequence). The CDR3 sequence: CASSPAGVLSYEQYF. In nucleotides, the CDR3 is TGTGCCAGCAGTCCCGCAGGGGTATTGTCCTACGAGCAGTACTTC.

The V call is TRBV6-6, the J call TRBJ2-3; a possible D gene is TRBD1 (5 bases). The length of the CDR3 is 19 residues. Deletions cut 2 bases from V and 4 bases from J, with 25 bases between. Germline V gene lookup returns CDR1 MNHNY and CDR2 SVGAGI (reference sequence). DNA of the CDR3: TGTGCCAGCAGTTACCCCCAAGGGGCGGCTCAAATGGGCCCAGATACGCAGTATTTT. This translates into CASSYPQGAAQMGPDTQYF.

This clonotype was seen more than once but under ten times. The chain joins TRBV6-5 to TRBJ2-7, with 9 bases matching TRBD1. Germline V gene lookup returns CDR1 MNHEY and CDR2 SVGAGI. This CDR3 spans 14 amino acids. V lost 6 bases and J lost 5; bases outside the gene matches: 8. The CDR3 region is CASRTGTGLHEQYF. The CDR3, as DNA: TGTGCCAGCAGAACCGGGACAGGGCTCCACGAGCAGTACTTC.